These 3 T cell receptor beta chains were sequenced from one sample in a study of blood T cell repertoires in COVID-19. The repertoire was sequenced with immunoSEQ multiplex PCR; TCRdb's copy has only in-frame clones and lacks some. The sample consists of 300,000 to 400,000 clones, approximately 88% of them appearing once. Sequencing used PBMCs or T cells enriched from blood (not recorded which). The receptors were sampled from a woman aged 25-40 years with acute COVID-19.

The chain is built from TRBV21-1 and TRBJ1-5. TRBV21-1 counts as a pseudogene. The CDR3 runs to 18 residues. The CDR3 bases are TGTGCCAGCAGCAAGAGGCGGGGCGGTGCCTCAAATAATCAGCCCCAGCATTTT. Translating gives CASSKRRGGASNNQPQHF.

This clone has a single count. The chain is built from TRBV3-1 (or the pseudogene TRBV3-2) and TRBJ2-7, with 9 bases lining up with TRBD1. Germline loops: CDR1 LGHDT, CDR2 YNNKEL (reference sequence). CDR3 length: 16 residues. Trimming took 0 bases from V and 5 from J; bases not matched to a gene: 8. The CDR3 DNA follows: TGTGCCAGCAGCCAAGACGGGACAGGGCTTTTCGACGAGCAGTACTTC. Residues: CASSQDGTGLFDEQYF.

This clone is a singleton in its sample. The chain carries TRBV15 and TRBJ2-5, with 7 nucleotides matching TRBD2. Trimming at V came to 0 bases and at J to 2 bases, leaving 6 bases not matched to a gene. Per germline, CDR1 LNHNV and CDR2 YYDKDF (reference sequence). The CDR3 length is 16 residues. The CDR3 loop reads CATSRDRWRGQETQYF. CDR3 coding DNA: TGTGCCACCAGCAGAGATAGGTGGCGGGGGCAAGAGACCCAGTACTTC.